The clone carrying this T cell receptor (beta chain) was detected only a few times. Antigen specificity is unknown. Beta-chain TCR CDR3 regions were amplified from RNA transcripts. First-round RT-PCR relied on HTBI primers, and a second-round multiplex PCR came next. TCRdb independently ran MiXCR on the multiplex PCR reads; one entry per CDR3 protein. Of over a million distinct CDR3 sequences listed, about 35% are singletons. This sample was taken from a study of Graves' ophthalmopathy and Graves' hyperthyroidism. Study results and caveats: Appearing in blood as well were most expanded thyroid clonotypes above 0.001 frequency.

Germline CDR1 and CDR2: MNHNS and SASEGT. This CDR3 comprises 15 residues. V gave up 7 bases and J gave up 0 bases, with 15 bases separating them. Clinical symptoms, serum thyroxine, TRAb, thyroid ultrasound and orbital computed tomography formed the basis of diagnosis. V gene TRBV6-1 combines with J gene TRBJ1-1, with no clear D. Sequenced sample: peripheral blood or thyroid tissue (not recorded which). This clonotype was obtained from an adult man with Graves' hyperthyroidism. In nucleotides, the CDR3 is TGTGCCAGCACCGAATTCGTGTCGGTGAACACTGAAGCTTTCTTT. Protein: CASTEFVSVNTEAFF.